A single sample gave rise to the 19 T cell receptor beta chains below, sequenced in a study of beta chain features in type 1 diabetes. Every bit of the isolated RNA underwent reverse transcription, so sequencing read expressed TCRB transcripts. This table comes from immunoSEQ multiplex PCR, and its TCRdb copy is limited to in-frame clones, with some not included. Among under 550,000 clones listed, about an eighth were seen once. Sequencing was performed on naive CD4+ T cells from blood. These receptor sequences come from a woman aged 18-29 years in good health.

This clone came up a few times. The chain is built from TRBV9 and TRBJ2-1; no clear D gene. The CDR3 sequence is 14 residues long. Germline assignment: CDR1 SGDLS and CDR2 YYNGEE. The V end lost 4 bases, the J end lost 3 bases, and 11 bases lay between the germline ends. CDR3 sequence: CASSPVMSYNEQFF. The CDR3 nucleotides read TGTGCCAGCAGCCCGGTCATGAGCTACAATGAGCAGTTCTTC. The full variable domain, in which reference TRBV9 and TRBJ2-1 provide the parts outside the CDR3, is DSGVTQTPKHLITATGQRVTLRCSPRSGDLSVYWYQQSLDQGLQFLIQYYNGEERAKGNILERFSAQQFPDLHSELNLSSLELGDSALYFCASSPVMSYNEQFFGPGTRLTVL.

This chain joins TRBV30 and TRBJ2-3, with 7 bases aligning to TRBD2. The CDR3 covers 14 residues. With V trimmed by 4 bases and J by 3 bases, 7 bases remained unmatched. The V gene's germline CDR1 is GTSNPN and CDR2 SVGIG (reference sequence). The CDR3 region has the DNA TGTGCCTGGAAGGAGGCGGGAGTAACAGATACGCAGTATTTT. The encoded protein is CAWKEAGVTDTQYF.

This clone showed up just a few times. The CDR3 nucleotides are TGTGCCAGCAATTCTCGGGGGTCAGAGACCCAGTACTTC. This encodes CASNSRGSETQYF. This chain connects TRBV7-9 to TRBJ2-5, with D possibly TRBD2 on 6 matching bases. Trimming cost V 7 bases and J 4 bases, with 13 bases left between them. This CDR3 has 13 amino acids. Germline V gives CDR1 SEHNR, CDR2 FQNEAQ (reference sequence).

In its sample, this clone was seen a few times. V gene TRBV18 combines with J gene TRBJ2-5; TRBD2 is a possible D gene (5 bases). With 6 bases removed from V and 8 bases from J, the gap between germline ends came to 16 bases. CDR3 length equals 13 residues. CDR1 is KGHSH and CDR2 is LQKENI in the germline V gene. CDR3 nucleotide sequence: TGTGCCAGCTCGCCTCCGCCGGAGGACACCCAGTACTTC. It yields the protein CASSPPPEDTQYF.

V and J are TRBV18 and TRBJ2-7, with TRBD1 identical over 10 bases. Per germline, CDR1 KGHSH and CDR2 LQKENI. There are 12 residues in the CDR3. The ends lost 6 bases at V and 4 bases at J; junction bases unmatched: 0. CDR3 bases: TGTGCCAGCTCGGACAGGGGGTACGAGCAGTACGTC. Protein product: CASSDRGYEQYV.

Ten or more counts support this clone. V and J are TRBV14 and TRBJ2-4; possible D gene TRBD2, 5 bases. CDR1 and CDR2 (germline): SGHDN, FVKESK. There are 15 residues in the CDR3. V was shortened by 4 bases and J by 0 bases, with 10 bases between the two germline ends. CDR3 coding DNA: TGTGCCAGCAGCCTAGCCGGGAAAGCCAAAAACATTCAGTACTTC. Protein: CASSLAGKAKNIQYF.

This rearrangement joins TRBV9 to TRBJ2-3, with TRBD1 matching 7 bases. J lost 0 bases, V lost 5 bases, and 3 bases had no gene match. There are 14 residues in the CDR3. From germline, CDR1 is SGDLS and CDR2 YYNGEE. CDR3 nucleotide sequence: TGTGCCAGCAGACCAGGGGGTAGCACAGATACGCAGTATTTT. This encodes CASRPGGSTDTQYF. The full variable domain, with the rest looked up from reference TRBV9 and TRBJ2-3, is DSGVTQTPKHLITATGQRVTLRCSPRSGDLSVYWYQQSLDQGLQFLIQYYNGEERAKGNILERFSAQQFPDLHSELNLSSLELGDSALYFCASRPGGSTDTQYFGPGTRLTVL.

This clone was counted a few times. The V gene is TRBV5-6, the J gene TRBJ2-3; maybe TRBD1 (6 bases). The CDR3 has 15 residues. Trimming left V 6 bases short and J 6 bases short, with 20 bases between. Germline V gene lookup returns CDR1 SGHDT and CDR2 YYEEEE. This CDR3 is CASINRDIWLDTQYF. CDR3 DNA: TGTGCCAGCATCAACCGGGACATTTGGTTGGATACGCAGTATTTT.

The chain combines TRBV2 with TRBJ1-5; no definite D call. V was trimmed by 10 bases and J by 2 bases, leaving 18 bases between them. CDR3 size: 15 residues. The germline V gene encodes CDR1 SNHLY and CDR2 FYNNEI. The CDR3 DNA reads TGTGCCATGGGTGGAGGGTCCGTGGGCAATCAGCCCCAGCATTTT. Its translation: CAMGGGSVGNQPQHF.

As DNA, the CDR3 is TGTGCCAGCAGTACAGCGAACACTGAAGCTTTCTTT. It is translated as CASSTANTEAFF. V gene TRBV9 combines with J gene TRBJ1-1; the D is unclear. The CDR3 extends over 12 amino acids. From germline, CDR1 is SGDLS and CDR2 YYNGEE. V was pared by 5 bases and J by 1 base, with 6 bases between.

This clone has a handful of counts. The V gene is TRBV18, the J gene TRBJ2-1; the D gene is possibly TRBD1 (5 bases). Trimming took 2 bases from V and 4 from J, leaving 15 bases between them. In germline, CDR1 is KGHSH, CDR2 LQKENI. The CDR3 consists of 16 residues. DNA for the CDR3: TGTGCCAGCTCACCAGGGGCCAGGATAGCATACAATGAGCAGTTCTTC. Translated, it gives CASSPGARIAYNEQFF. The variable domain in full, completed from reference TRBV18 and TRBJ2-1, reads NAGVMQNPRHLVRRRGQEARLRCSPMKGHSHVYWYRQLPEEGLKFMVYLQKENIIDESGMPKERFSAEFPKEGPSILRIQQVVRGDSAAYFCASSPGARIAYNEQFFGPGTRLTVL.

The chain is built from TRBV5-1 and TRBJ1-5; 9 bases line up with TRBD1. The CDR3 runs 14 residues. Unmatched junction bases numbered 5, after V lost 3 bases and J lost 7 bases. Germline CDR1 and CDR2: SGHRS and YFSETQ. The chain's CDR3 is CASSSTGGEQPQHF. For the CDR3, the DNA is TGCGCCAGCAGCTCTACAGGGGGCGAGCAGCCCCAGCATTTT. The whole variable domain, filled in from reference TRBV5-1 and TRBJ1-5, reads KAGVTQTPRYLIKTRGQQVTLSCSPISGHRSVSWYQQTPGQGLQFLFEYFSETQRNKGNFPGRFSGRQFSNSRSEMNVSTLELGDSALYLCASSSTGGEQPQHFGDGTRLSIL.

In this sample, this clone turned up a few times. This chain links TRBV5-1 with TRBJ1-2, with no clear D. Germline-derived CDR1 and CDR2 are SGHRS and YFSETQ. The V end was cut by 8 bases, the J end by 0 bases, with 11 bases between. This CDR3 spans 13 amino acids. The CDR3 reads CASTESANYGYTF. As DNA, the CDR3 is TGCGCCAGTACGGAGTCTGCTAACTATGGCTACACCTTC.

The table lists this clone with a few counts. The gene calls are TRBV9 and TRBJ1-3; D may be TRBD1 (6 bases). Between the trimmed V and J ends, which lost 3 bases and 4 bases, there was a span of 14 bases. Germline CDR1 and CDR2: SGDLS and YYNGEE. The CDR3 runs to 15 residues. CDR3 protein: CASSAVQGRGNTIYF. The CDR3 DNA reads as TGTGCCAGCAGCGCGGTACAGGGAAGGGGAAACACCATATATTTT.

V and J are TRBV5-1 and TRBJ1-5; no clear D. The CDR3 is 13 residues long. Looked up from germline, CDR1 is SGHRS and CDR2 is YFSETQ. Trimming cost V 2 bases and J 0 bases, with 3 bases left between them. The CDR3 spells CASSFDSNQPQHF. The CDR3 DNA reads TGCGCCAGCAGCTTCGATAGCAATCAGCCCCAGCATTTT. The full variable domain, its missing parts supplied by reference TRBV5-1 and TRBJ1-5, is KAGVTQTPRYLIKTRGQQVTLSCSPISGHRSVSWYQQTPGQGLQFLFEYFSETQRNKGNFPGRFSGRQFSNSRSEMNVSTLELGDSALYLCASSFDSNQPQHFGDGTRLSIL.

The genes are TRBV15 and TRBJ2-1; D not resolved. V was trimmed by 5 bases and J by 7 bases, leaving 15 bases between them. CDR3 length: 14 residues. The germline CDR1 and CDR2 sequences are LNHNV and YYDKDF (reference sequence). This chain's CDR3 is CATSRSGPRNEQFF. In DNA form, the CDR3 reads TGTGCCACCAGCCGTTCAGGTCCCAGGAATGAGCAGTTCTTC. Using reference TRBV15 and TRBJ2-1 for the parts outside the CDR3, the full variable domain is DAMVIQNPRYQVTQFGKPVTLSCSQTLNHNVMYWYQQKSSQAPKLLFHYYDKDFNNEADTPDNFQSRRPNTSFCFLDIRSPGLGDTAMYLCATSRSGPRNEQFFGPGTRLTVL.

The rearrangement joins TRBV7-2 to TRBJ2-1, with 9 bases identical to TRBD2. Germline CDR1 reads SGHTA; CDR2 reads FQGNSA. V shed 6 bases and J 7 bases; nucleotides not matched to a gene: 13. This CDR3 has 16 amino acids. The CDR3: CASRLRSGRIGNEQFF. Here the CDR3 DNA reads TGTGCCAGCAGGTTAAGGAGCGGGAGGATTGGGAATGAGCAGTTCTTC.

This clone was counted a few times. Additional DNA sequences in this sample encode the identical CDR3. The V gene is TRBV9, the J gene TRBJ2-6; a possible D gene is TRBD2 (6 bases). The CDR3 has 15 residues. Between the trimmed V and J ends, which lost 1 base and 1 base, there was a span of 6 bases. CDR1 and CDR2 (germline): SGDLS, YYNGEE. The CDR3 reads CASSVRGSGANVLTF. CDR3 bases: TGTGCCAGCAGCGTACGGGGGTCTGGGGCCAACGTCCTGACTTTC. Full variable domain (outside the CDR3, taken from reference TRBV9 and TRBJ2-6): DSGVTQTPKHLITATGQRVTLRCSPRSGDLSVYWYQQSLDQGLQFLIQYYNGEERAKGNILERFSAQQFPDLHSELNLSSLELGDSALYFCASSVRGSGANVLTFGAGSRLTVL.

The gene calls are TRBV6-5 and TRBJ2-1; D gene ambiguous. CDR3 length equals 12 residues. Germline V CDR1 and CDR2: MNHEY, SVGAGI. The germline V and J ends were trimmed by 4 bases and 3 bases, with 4 bases remaining between them. The CDR3: CASSSRYNEQFF. The CDR3 nucleotides read TGTGCCAGCAGTTCCCGCTACAATGAGCAGTTCTTC.